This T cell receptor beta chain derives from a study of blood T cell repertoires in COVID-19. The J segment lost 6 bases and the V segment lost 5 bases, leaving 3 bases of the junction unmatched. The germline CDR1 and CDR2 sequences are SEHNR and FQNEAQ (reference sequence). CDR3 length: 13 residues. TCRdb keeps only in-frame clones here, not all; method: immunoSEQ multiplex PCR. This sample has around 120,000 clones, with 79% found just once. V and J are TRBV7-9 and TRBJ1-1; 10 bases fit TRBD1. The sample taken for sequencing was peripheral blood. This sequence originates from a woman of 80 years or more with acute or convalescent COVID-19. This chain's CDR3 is CASSLDRGSEAFF. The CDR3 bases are TGTGCCAGCAGCCTGGACAGGGGGTCTGAAGCTTTCTTT.